A single sample is the source of the 4 T cell receptor beta chains below, sequenced in a study of early stage breast cancer tumors (dated by TCRdb to 2017 to 2019). Library construction relied on the immunoSEQ multiplex PCR assay. TCRdb provides this immuneACCESS table in a form limited to in-frame rearrangements. Some clones are lacking; in checked studies, under half of them reflect an unresolved V gene, and why the rest are absent is not known. Present in this sample are about 19,000 clones, 65% to 85% of which were seen just once. The ten biggest clones cover under 2% of the sample. Specimen: blood. These receptors were taken from an older person with breast cancer.

The chain uses TRBV2 and TRBJ1-5, with 7 bases aligning to TRBD1. This CDR3 comprises 16 residues. Trimming cost V 5 bases and J 3 bases; bases outside gene matches: 10. Germline V CDR1 and CDR2: SNHLY, FYNNEI. The chain's CDR3 is CASSQGTARPNQPQHF. The CDR3 bases are TGTGCCAGCAGTCAAGGGACAGCTCGCCCCAATCAGCCCCAGCATTTT.

The chain uses TRBV25-1 and TRBJ1-4, with 7 bases that match TRBD1. CDR1 and CDR2 (germline): MGHDK, SYGVNS. After removal of 3 bases from V and 10 bases from J, the junction contained 8 bases not matched to a gene. The CDR3 contains 14 residues. The CDR3 sequence is CASSDREGTAKLFF. CDR3 DNA: TGTGCCAGCAGTGATAGGGAAGGGACAGCAAAACTGTTTTTT.

The J gene is TRBJ2-3, the V gene TRBV19; TRBD2 matches at 11 bases. The ends lost 2 bases at V and 5 bases at J; junction bases unmatched: 9. Germline CDR1 and CDR2: LNHDA and SQIVND (reference sequence). The CDR3 has 17 amino acids. CDR3 protein: CASSITSSGGPQDTQYF. CDR3 in DNA: TGTGCCAGTAGTATAACCTCTAGCGGGGGGCCCCAAGATACGCAGTATTTT.

CDR3 in DNA: TGCGCCAGCAGCTCGGACGGGGGGCGGTACAATGAGCAGTTCTTC. It specifies CASSSDGGRYNEQFF. This chain joins TRBV5-1 and TRBJ2-1; a possible D gene is TRBD2 (7 bases). V was cut by 3 bases and J by 4 bases, with 14 bases left in between. The CDR3 totals 15 residues. Germline V gene lookup returns CDR1 SGHRS and CDR2 YFSETQ. Drawing the rest from reference TRBV5-1 and TRBJ2-1, the complete variable domain is KAGVTQTPRYLIKTRGQQVTLSCSPISGHRSVSWYQQTPGQGLQFLFEYFSETQRNKGNFPGRFSGRQFSNSRSEMNVSTLELGDSALYLCASSSDGGRYNEQFFGPGTRLTVL.